This is a list of T cell receptor beta chains from one sample in a study of blood T cell repertoires in COVID-19. Generated by immunoSEQ multiplex PCR, the TCRdb table keeps only in-frame clones and is missing some. The sample yields approximately 82,000 clones, around 80% seen once. Material: peripheral blood. Receptors were obtained from a woman aged 60-75 years with acute or convalescent COVID-19. Both conserved end residues are part of each CDR3. The D gene is left open where the match is weak. Clone size is stated in some rows and not others, as once, few, many or a class when expanded.

cdr3_nt cdr3_aa d_call v_call clone_size j_call
TGTGCCAGCAGCTTAGTGATACCGGGTCCACAAGGCTACACCTTC CASSLVIPGPQGYTF - TRBV7-8 - TRBJ1-2
TGTGCCAGCAGCCTACCAGGCCCCTACGAGCAGTACTTC CASSLPGPYEQYF - TRBV11-2 - TRBJ2-7
TGTGCCAGCAGCGCGACTCTCTACACTGAAGCTTTCTTT CASSATLYTEAFF - TRBV7-3 - TRBJ1-1
TGTGCCAGCAGCTATCACAGGTTGAACACTGAAGCTTTCTTT CASSYHRLNTEAFF - TRBV7-2 - TRBJ1-1
TGTGCCATCAGTGAGTCCGGGAGGTATCCTGCTGAAGCTTTCTTT CAISESGRYPAEAFF - TRBV10-3 - TRBJ1-1
TGTGCCAGTAGTATCGAAGAGACTGAAGCTTTCTTT CASSIEETEAFF - TRBV19 - TRBJ1-1
TGTGCCAGTAGGGACAGGGGAAGCTACACAGATACGCAGTATTTT CASRDRGSYTDTQYF TRBD1 TRBV19 once TRBJ2-3
TGCGCCAGCAGCTTAACTGTCGGGGTTACTGAAGCTTTCTTT CASSLTVGVTEAFF - TRBV5-1 - TRBJ1-1
TGTGCCAGCAGCGTACCGGGACAGGGGGCAAAGGATGGCTACACCTTC CASSVPGQGAKDGYTF TRBD1 TRBV7-9 - TRBJ1-2
TGTGCCAGCAGCGTAGCGGGGGGTGAAAAACTGTTTTTT CASSVAGGEKLFF - TRBV9 - TRBJ1-4
TGTGCCAGCAGCTTCTCAGGGGCGAACACCGGGGAGCTGTTTTTT CASSFSGANTGELFF - TRBV5-5 - TRBJ2-2
TGTGCCAGCAGTTTCCTGACTAGCGGGGGCCGAGCCGGGGAGCTGTTTTTT CASSFLTSGGRAGELFF TRBD2 TRBV6-9 - TRBJ2-2
TGTGCCAGCAGCTCCAGACGAGGTGATCAGCCCCAGCATTTT CASSSRRGDQPQHF - TRBV5-8 - TRBJ1-5
TGTGCCAGCAGTTTACAGTCCGCCTACGAGCAGTACTTC CASSLQSAYEQYF - TRBV28 few TRBJ2-7
TGTGCCAGCAGCCAACAGGGGGCGCTTAACGAGCAGTTCTTC CASSQQGALNEQFF TRBD1 TRBV5-4 - TRBJ2-1
TGTGCCAGCAGTGAAACTAGCGGGAGGTACGAGCAGTACTTC CASSETSGRYEQYF TRBD2 TRBV2 - TRBJ2-7
TGCGCCAGCGGGTGGACTAGCGGGACGTCAGATACGCAGTATTTT CASGWTSGTSDTQYF TRBD2 TRBV5-1 - TRBJ2-3
TGTGCCAGCAGTTACTCTACAGGCGCTTACGAGCAGTACTTC CASSYSTGAYEQYF - TRBV6-6 - TRBJ2-7
TGCAGTGCTAGTCTGGACAGGGGGCGAGGCTACACCTTC CSASLDRGRGYTF TRBD1 TRBV20-1 few TRBJ1-2
TGTGCCTGGAGTGTACAGACGGACACTGAAGCTTTCTTT CAWSVQTDTEAFF - TRBV30 few TRBJ1-1
TGTGCCAGCAGCTTGACGGGATGGGCAGATACGCAGTATTTT CASSLTGWADTQYF - TRBV7-2 - TRBJ2-3
TGTGCCAGCAGCCTGACAGGGGGCAATCAGCCCCAGCATTTT CASSLTGGNQPQHF TRBD1 TRBV3-1/TRBV3-2 - TRBJ1-5
TGTGCCAGCAGCCAAGATGTAGGCAGGGTCTCTGAAGCTTTCTTT CASSQDVGRVSEAFF - TRBV3-1/TRBV3-2 - TRBJ1-1
TGTGCCAGTAGTATCGGACAGGGGGTAGATACGCAGTATTTT CASSIGQGVDTQYF TRBD1 TRBV19 - TRBJ2-3
TGCGCCAGCAGCCGGGGACTGCAAGAGACCCAGTACTTC CASSRGLQETQYF - TRBV4-3 - TRBJ2-5
TGCAGCTCCTGGGGACAGGCCTACAATGAGCAGTTCTTC CSSWGQAYNEQFF TRBD1 TRBV29-1 - TRBJ2-1
TGTGCCAGCAGTCTCCAGACAGGGGGCACCTACGAGCAGTACTTC CASSLQTGGTYEQYF TRBD1 TRBV6-5 - TRBJ2-7
TGCGCCAGCAGCCAAGAGAGAGGGACAGGGAACACTGAAGCTTTCTTT CASSQERGTGNTEAFF TRBD1 TRBV4-3 - TRBJ1-1
TGTGCCTGGGGTGCTGGCAGGGGATCTGAAGCTTTCTTT CAWGAGRGSEAFF - TRBV30 - TRBJ1-1
TGTGCCAGCAGGCGGGGGAGCTCTGGGGCCAACGTCCTGACTTTC CASRRGSSGANVLTF TRBD2 TRBV27 - TRBJ2-6
TGTGCCAGCAGCACCACGGACAGGGGACATGGCTACACCTTC CASSTTDRGHGYTF - TRBV21-1 - TRBJ1-2
TGTGCCTGGAGCCAGGGTGGCTACACCTTC CAWSQGGYTF - TRBV30 - TRBJ1-2
TGTGCCAGCAGCCTCCGTCGGGACAGGGGATTCACTCCTACTGGCTACACCTTC CASSLRRDRGFTPTGYTF TRBD1 TRBV3-1/TRBV3-2 few TRBJ1-2